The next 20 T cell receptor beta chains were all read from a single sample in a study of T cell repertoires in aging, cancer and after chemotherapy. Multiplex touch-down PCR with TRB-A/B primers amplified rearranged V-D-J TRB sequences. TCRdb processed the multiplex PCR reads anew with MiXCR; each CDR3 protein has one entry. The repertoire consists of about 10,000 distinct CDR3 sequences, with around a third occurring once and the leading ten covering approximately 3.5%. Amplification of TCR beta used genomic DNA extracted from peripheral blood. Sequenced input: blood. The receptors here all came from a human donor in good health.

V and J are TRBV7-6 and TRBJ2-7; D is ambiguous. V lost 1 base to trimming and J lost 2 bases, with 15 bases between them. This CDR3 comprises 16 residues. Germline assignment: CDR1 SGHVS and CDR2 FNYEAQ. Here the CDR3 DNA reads TGTGCCAGCAGCTTAGATCTGCAGCCAAGGACCTACGAGCAGTACTTC. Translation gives CASSLDLQPRTYEQYF.

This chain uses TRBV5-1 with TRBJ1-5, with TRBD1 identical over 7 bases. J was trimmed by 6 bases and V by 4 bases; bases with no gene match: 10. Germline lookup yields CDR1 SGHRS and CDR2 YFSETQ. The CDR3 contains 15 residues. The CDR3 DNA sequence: TGCGCCAGCAGCCTACAGGGGCAGAACGGTCAGCCCCAGCATTTT. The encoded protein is CASSLQGQNGQPQHF.

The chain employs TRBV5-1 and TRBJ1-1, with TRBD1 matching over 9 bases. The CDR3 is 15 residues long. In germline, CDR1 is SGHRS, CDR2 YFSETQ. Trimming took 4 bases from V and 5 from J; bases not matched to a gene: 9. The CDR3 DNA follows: TGCGCCAGCAGCGTCGAACAGGGGGCGCGTACTGAAGCTTTCTTT. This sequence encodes CASSVEQGARTEAFF.

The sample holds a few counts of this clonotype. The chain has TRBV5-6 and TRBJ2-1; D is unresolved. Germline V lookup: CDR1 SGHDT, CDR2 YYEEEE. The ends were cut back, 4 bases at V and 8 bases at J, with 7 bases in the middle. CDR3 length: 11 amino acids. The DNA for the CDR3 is TGTGCCAGCAGCCGGAATGATGAGCAGTTCTTC. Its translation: CASSRNDEQFF.

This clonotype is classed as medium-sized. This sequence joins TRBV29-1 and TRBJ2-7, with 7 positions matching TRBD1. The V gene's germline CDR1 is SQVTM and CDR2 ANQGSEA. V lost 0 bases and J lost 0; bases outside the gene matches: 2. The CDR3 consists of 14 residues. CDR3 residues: CSVEETGTSYEQYF. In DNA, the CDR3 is TGCAGCGTTGAAGAGACAGGGACCTCCTACGAGCAGTACTTC.

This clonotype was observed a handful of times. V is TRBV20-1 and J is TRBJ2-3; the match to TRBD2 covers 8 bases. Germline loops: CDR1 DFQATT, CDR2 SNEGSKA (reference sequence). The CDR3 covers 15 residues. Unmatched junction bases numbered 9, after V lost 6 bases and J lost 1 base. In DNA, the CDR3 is TGCAGTGCAAAGGCGGGGGGTTGGGGCACAGATACGCAGTATTTT. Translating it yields CSAKAGGWGTDTQYF.

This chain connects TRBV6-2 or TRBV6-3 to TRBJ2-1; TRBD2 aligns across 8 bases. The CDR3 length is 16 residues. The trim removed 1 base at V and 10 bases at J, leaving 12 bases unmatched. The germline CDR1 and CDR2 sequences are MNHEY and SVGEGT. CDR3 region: CASSYWGLGLQSEQFF. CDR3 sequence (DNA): TGTGCCAGCAGTTACTGGGGACTAGGTCTTCAATCGGAGCAGTTCTTC.

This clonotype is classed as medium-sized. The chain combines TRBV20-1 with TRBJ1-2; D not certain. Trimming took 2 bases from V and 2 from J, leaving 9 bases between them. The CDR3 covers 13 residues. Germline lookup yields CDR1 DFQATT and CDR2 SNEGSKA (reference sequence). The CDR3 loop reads CSARRLVNYGYTF. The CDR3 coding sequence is TGCAGTGCTAGAAGGTTGGTGAACTATGGCTACACCTTC.

CDR3 sequence (DNA): TGTGCCAGCAAACAGGGAGCGAACACCGGGGAGCTGTTTTTT. Its translation: CASKQGANTGELFF. The chain has TRBV11-3 and TRBJ2-2, with D tentatively TRBD1 (6 bases). V gave up 7 bases and J gave up 0 bases, with 9 bases separating them. Per germline, CDR1 SGHNT and CDR2 YENEEA. This CDR3 spans 14 amino acids.

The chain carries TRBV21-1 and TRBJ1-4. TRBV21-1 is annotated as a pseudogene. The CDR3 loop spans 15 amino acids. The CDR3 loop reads CASSPRRQGNEKLFF. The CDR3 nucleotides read TGTGCCAGCAGCCCACGCCGGCAGGGTAATGAAAAACTGTTTTTT.

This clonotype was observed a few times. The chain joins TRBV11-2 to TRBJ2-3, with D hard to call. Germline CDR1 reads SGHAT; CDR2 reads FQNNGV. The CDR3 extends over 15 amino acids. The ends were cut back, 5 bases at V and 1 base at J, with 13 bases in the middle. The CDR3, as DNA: TGTGCCAGCAGCCCCTGGGTAGGTGGCACAGATACGCAGTATTTT. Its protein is CASSPWVGGTDTQYF.

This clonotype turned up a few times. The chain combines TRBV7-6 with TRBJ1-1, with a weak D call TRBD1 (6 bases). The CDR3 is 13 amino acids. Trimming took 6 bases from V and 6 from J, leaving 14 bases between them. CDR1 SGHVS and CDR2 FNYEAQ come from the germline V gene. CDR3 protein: CASRQEQGSEAFF. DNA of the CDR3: TGTGCCAGCAGGCAAGAACAGGGTTCTGAAGCTTTCTTT.

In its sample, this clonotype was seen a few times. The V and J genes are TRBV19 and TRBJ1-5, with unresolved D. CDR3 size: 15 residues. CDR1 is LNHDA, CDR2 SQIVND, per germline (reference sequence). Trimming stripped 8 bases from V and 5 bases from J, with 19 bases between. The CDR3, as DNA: TGTGCCAGTGCTTCCCTCTCGATCAACGATCAGCCCCAGCATTTT. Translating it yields CASASLSINDQPQHF. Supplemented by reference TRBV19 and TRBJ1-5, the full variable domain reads DGGITQSPKYLFRKEGQNVTLSCEQNLNHDAMYWYRQDPGQGLRLIYYSQIVNDFQKGDIAEGYSVSREKKESFPLTVTSAQKNPTAFYLCASASLSINDQPQHFGDGTRLSIL.

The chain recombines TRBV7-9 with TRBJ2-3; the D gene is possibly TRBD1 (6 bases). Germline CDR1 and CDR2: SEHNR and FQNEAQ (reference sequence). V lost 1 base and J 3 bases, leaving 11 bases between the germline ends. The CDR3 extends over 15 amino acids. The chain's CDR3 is CASSLGYRVTDTQYF. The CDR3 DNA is TGTGCCAGCAGCTTAGGCTACAGGGTGACAGATACGCAGTATTTT.

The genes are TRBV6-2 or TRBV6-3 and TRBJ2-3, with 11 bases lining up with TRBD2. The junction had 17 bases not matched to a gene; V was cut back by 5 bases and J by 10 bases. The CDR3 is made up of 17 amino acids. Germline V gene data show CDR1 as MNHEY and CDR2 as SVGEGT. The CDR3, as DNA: TGTGCCAGCAGTCTCACGAGCTCTAGCGGGGGGACCCCCCCGCAGTATTTT. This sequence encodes CASSLTSSSGGTPPQYF.

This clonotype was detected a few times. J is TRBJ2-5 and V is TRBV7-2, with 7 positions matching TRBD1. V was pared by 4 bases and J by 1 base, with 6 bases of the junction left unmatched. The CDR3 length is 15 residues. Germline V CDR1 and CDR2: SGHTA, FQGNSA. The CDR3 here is CASSSTGQPQETQYF. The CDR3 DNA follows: TGTGCCAGCAGCTCCACGGGACAGCCCCAAGAGACCCAGTACTTC.

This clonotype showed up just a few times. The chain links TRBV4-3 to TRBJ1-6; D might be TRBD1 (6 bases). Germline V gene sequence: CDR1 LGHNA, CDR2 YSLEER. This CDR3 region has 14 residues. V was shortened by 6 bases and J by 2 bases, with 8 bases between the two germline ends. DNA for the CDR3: TGCGCCAGCAGTCGGGACACCTATAATTCACCCCTCCACTTT. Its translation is CASSRDTYNSPLHF.

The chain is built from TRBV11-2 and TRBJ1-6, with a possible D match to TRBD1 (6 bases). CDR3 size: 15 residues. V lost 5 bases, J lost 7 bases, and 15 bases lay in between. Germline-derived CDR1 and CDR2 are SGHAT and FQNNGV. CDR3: CASSIKQGANSPLHF. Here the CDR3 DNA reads TGTGCCAGCAGCATAAAACAGGGTGCCAATTCACCCCTCCACTTT.

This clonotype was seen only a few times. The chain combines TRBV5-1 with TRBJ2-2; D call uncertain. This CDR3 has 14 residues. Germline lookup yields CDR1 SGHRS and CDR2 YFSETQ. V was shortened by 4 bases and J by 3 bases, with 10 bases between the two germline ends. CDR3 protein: CASSLTPDTGELFF. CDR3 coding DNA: TGCGCCAGCAGCCTAACACCGGACACCGGGGAGCTGTTTTTT.

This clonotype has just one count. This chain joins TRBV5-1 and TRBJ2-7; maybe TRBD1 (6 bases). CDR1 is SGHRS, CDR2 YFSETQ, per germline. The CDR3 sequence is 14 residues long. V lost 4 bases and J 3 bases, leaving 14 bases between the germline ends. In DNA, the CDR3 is TGCGCCAGCAGCGTGAGGGACACGTTCTACGAGCAGTACTTC. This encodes CASSVRDTFYEQYF.